This TCR beta chain was identified in a study of blood T cells in healthy people across ages. Notes on the study in general: Diversity was higher, and naive CD4+ cells more numerous, in long-lived donors than in aged donors.

The CDR3 contains 15 residues. Trimming pared 0 bases from V and 0 bases from J, leaving 3 bases between. Germline V gene lookup returns CDR1 LNHNV and CDR2 YYDKDF (reference sequence). Comments on this clonotype: No antigen is known for it.

It was with a sample-barcoded 5' primer and a J-beta primer mix that a second PCR of roughly 7 to 12 cycles was run. MiXCR was run by TCRdb on the 5' RACE reads, yielding one entry per CDR3 protein. The sample lists roughly 900,000 distinct CDR3 sequences, more than 25% seen once, with 15% to 20% in the top ten. The sequence derives from a woman older than 75 in good health. Sequencing was done on a sample of blood. This rearrangement joins TRBV15 to TRBJ2-6; D gene ambiguous. CDR3 in amino acids: CATSRDPSGANVLTF. The CDR3 DNA is TGTGCCACCAGCAGAGATCCCTCTGGGGCCAACGTCCTGACTTTC.